The 17 T cell receptor beta chains reported below all come from one sample, sequenced in a study of blood T cell repertoires in COVID-19. The repertoire was sequenced with immunoSEQ multiplex PCR; TCRdb's copy has only in-frame clones and lacks some. Here the sample spans under 250,000 clones, 80% to 90% being singletons. Sequencing was done on a sample of peripheral blood. These receptors originate from a man aged 50 to 60 with active or convalescent COVID-19.

This rearrangement joins TRBV6-5 to TRBJ2-3, with 7 bases that match TRBD2. Germline lookup yields CDR1 MNHEY and CDR2 SVGAGI. V shed 0 bases, J shed 4 bases, and the junction held 4 bases outside the gene matches. This CDR3 contains 15 residues. CDR3 in amino acids: CASSYSGGGSDTQYF. DNA for the CDR3: TGTGCCAGCAGTTACTCGGGGGGAGGGTCAGATACGCAGTATTTT.

J is TRBJ1-2 and V is TRBV7-2; tentatively, D is TRBD1 (5 bases). The CDR3 extends over 13 amino acids. Trimming shortened V by 2 bases and J by 6 bases, and 10 bases separated the two germline ends. Germline V gives CDR1 SGHTA, CDR2 FQGNSA. The CDR3 nucleotides read TGTGCCAGCAGCTTAACCCAGGGAAATGGCTACACCTTC. Translation gives CASSLTQGNGYTF.

The V and J genes are TRBV11-3 and TRBJ2-2; perhaps TRBD1 as D (5 bases). V was trimmed by 4 bases and J by 0 bases, leaving 9 bases between them. The CDR3 has 15 amino acids. CDR1 and CDR2 (germline): SGHNT, YENEEA. CDR3 bases: TGTGCCAGCAGCTCCTTCAGGGCGAACACCGGGGAGCTGTTTTTT. This gives the protein CASSSFRANTGELFF.

The chain couples TRBV3-1 (or the pseudogene TRBV3-2) to TRBJ2-5, with D tentatively TRBD1 (5 bases). This CDR3 contains 15 residues. The V gene lost 4 bases and the J gene lost 2 bases, with 14 bases spanning the gap. Germline loops: CDR1 LGHDT, CDR2 YNNKEL (reference sequence). The CDR3: CASSRLLDRQETQYF. CDR3 in DNA: TGTGCCAGCAGCCGGTTGCTAGACAGACAAGAGACCCAGTACTTC.

The chain carries TRBV2 and TRBJ2-1; D unclear. Trimming took off 7 bases at V and 4 bases at J, with 5 bases between the two ends. The CDR3 totals 11 residues. Looked up from germline, CDR1 is SNHLY and CDR2 is FYNNEI. The CDR3 is CASILYNEQFF. In nucleotides, the CDR3 is TGTGCCAGCATTCTATACAATGAGCAGTTCTTC.

This rearrangement joins TRBV2 to TRBJ2-1, with 9 bases lining up with TRBD2. This CDR3 contains 15 residues. V dropped 1 base and J dropped 5; count of bases not matched to a gene: 3. The germline gives CDR1 SNHLY, CDR2 FYNNEI. The chain's CDR3 is CASSEVRGGDNEQFF. The CDR3 nucleotides are TGTGCCAGCAGTGAAGTGCGCGGGGGGGACAATGAGCAGTTCTTC.

The chain employs TRBV6-1 and TRBJ1-2, with 8 bases that match TRBD1. CDR3 length: 14 amino acids. V was clipped by 3 bases and J by 7 bases; unmatched bases: 7. CDR1 and CDR2 (germline): MNHNS, SASEGT. The CDR3 here is CASSDPDRAAGYTF. CDR3 DNA: TGTGCCAGCAGTGATCCGGACAGGGCTGCTGGCTACACCTTC.

V and J are TRBV2 and TRBJ1-5; D uncertain. CDR3 length equals 13 residues. The germline V gene has CDR1 SNHLY and CDR2 FYNNEI. The germline V and J ends were trimmed by 6 bases and 6 bases, with 12 bases remaining between them. The CDR3 spells CASRRVEGQPQHF. CDR3 in DNA: TGTGCCAGCAGGAGGGTTGAGGGTCAGCCCCAGCATTTT.

The chain is built from TRBV6-5 and TRBJ1-1, with a weak D call TRBD1 (6 bases). V lost 6 bases, J lost 5 bases, and 10 bases lay in between. CDR1 is MNHEY, CDR2 SVGAGI, per germline. CDR3 length: 12 residues. CDR3 in DNA: TGTGCCAGCAGAGCCGGGACAACTGAAGCTTTCTTT. This sequence encodes CASRAGTTEAFF.

This clone was seen repeatedly, ten times or more. The chain couples TRBV28 to TRBJ2-7; D is possibly TRBD1 (5 bases). CDR1 and CDR2 from the germline V gene are MDHEN and SYDVKM. This CDR3 region has 14 residues. V was shortened by 6 bases and J by 5 bases, with 17 bases between the two germline ends. In DNA form, the CDR3 reads TGTGCCAGCAGCGAAACAGGAACCCTAGACGAGCAGTACTTC. Its translation: CASSETGTLDEQYF.

This chain uses TRBV5-1 with TRBJ2-1, with TRBD2 matching 7 bases. Losses at the gene ends were 0 bases for V and 4 bases for J; bases not matched to a gene: 4. Germline CDR1 is SGHRS and CDR2 is YFSETQ. The CDR3 extends over 15 amino acids. In DNA form, the CDR3 reads TGCGCCAGCAGCTTGGCGGCTAGCGGATACAATGAGCAGTTCTTC. Amino acids: CASSLAASGYNEQFF.

This chain links TRBV2 with TRBJ1-5; 7 positions match TRBD1. The CDR3 is 15 amino acids. Germline trimming cut 6 bases from V and 1 base from J; bases unmatched to any gene: 6. The germline V gene encodes CDR1 SNHLY and CDR2 FYNNEI. DNA of the CDR3: TGTGCCAGCAGGGAGACAGGGAGGAGCAATCAGCCCCAGCATTTT. Translated: CASRETGRSNQPQHF.

The chain employs TRBV7-9 and TRBJ1-1, with 7 positions matching TRBD1. With 4 bases clipped from V and 5 bases from J, the junction kept 13 bases outside the gene matches. CDR1 is SEHNR, CDR2 FQNEAQ, per germline (reference sequence). The CDR3 contains 16 residues. The CDR3 coding sequence is TGTGCCAGCAGCTATTATTCCGGGACCAGGGGGACTGAAGCTTTCTTT. This sequence encodes CASSYYSGTRGTEAFF.

The chain links TRBV28 to TRBJ2-7; 9 bases line up with TRBD1. The germline V gene has CDR1 MDHEN and CDR2 SYDVKM. The junction had 0 bases not matched to a gene; V was cut back by 0 bases and J by 3 bases. This CDR3 spans 14 amino acids. The CDR3 sequence is CASSLWGQGYEQYF. The CDR3 DNA reads as TGTGCCAGCAGTTTATGGGGACAGGGCTACGAGCAGTACTTC.

This clone occurred a few times. The gene calls are TRBV30 and TRBJ1-3, with unresolved D. The CDR3 extends over 11 amino acids. Germline V gene data show CDR1 as GTSNPN and CDR2 as SVGIG (reference sequence). The CDR3 region is CAGSSGNTIYF. For the CDR3, the DNA is TGTGCGGGGAGCTCTGGAAACACCATATATTTT.

The chain combines TRBV10-2 with TRBJ1-1; 10 bases fit TRBD1. CDR1 is WSHSY and CDR2 is SAAADI in the germline V gene. This CDR3 spans 14 amino acids. Trimming took 0 bases from V and 14 from J; bases not matched to a gene: 9. In DNA, the CDR3 is TGCGCCAGCAGTGAGTCGGTTACGAAGGACAGGGGGTTCTTT. Encoded protein: CASSESVTKDRGFF.

V usage is TRBV28 and J usage is TRBJ1-5; perhaps TRBD1 as D (6 bases). Germline-derived CDR1 and CDR2 are MDHEN and SYDVKM. This CDR3 has 15 residues. With 6 bases removed from V and 2 bases from J, the gap between germline ends came to 14 bases. Here the CDR3 reads CASSVTGFGNQPQHF. The DNA of the CDR3 is TGTGCCAGCAGCGTTACAGGGTTCGGCAATCAGCCCCAGCATTTT.